This is a list of T cell receptor beta chains from one sample in a study of shared clonotypes between healthy human individuals. Here immunoSEQ multiplex PCR was the method, and the copy in TCRdb shows in-frame clones only, minus some. Found here are about 560,000 clones, just over 75% of them singletons; the top ten hold around 12%. Sequencing was performed on PBMCs. These TCRs come from a woman aged 40-49 years in good health. Some clones in this sample may be carry-over from other donors' samples. CDR3s include the opening cysteine and the closing phenylalanine or tryptophan. A D gene is named only where the DNA matches it firmly. The size entry is marked missing in some rows and otherwise reads once, few, many or a size class.

j_call d_call clone_size v_call cdr3_aa cdr3_nt
TRBJ1-4 TRBD1 NA TRBV19 CASSLQGQKSEKLFF TGTGCCAGTAGTCTCCAGGGACAGAAAAGTGAAAAACTGTTTTTT
TRBJ2-3 TRBD2 NA TRBV5-4 CASAGAGVGTDTQYF TGTGCCAGCGCCGGCGCGGGAGTGGGCACAGATACGCAGTATTTT
TRBJ1-3 TRBD1 once TRBV6-1 CASSGTGTSGNTIYF TGTGCCAGCAGTGGGACAGGGACTTCTGGAAACACCATATATTTT
TRBJ2-7 NA NA TRBV5-5 CASSFGGLVLYEQYF TGTGCCAGCAGCTTTGGGGGACTCGTACTCTACGAGCAGTACTTC
TRBJ2-1 TRBD2 NA TRBV6-4 CASSDRAGGFYNEQFF TGTGCCAGCAGTGATCGAGCGGGAGGATTCTACAATGAGCAGTTCTTC
TRBJ1-3 NA NA TRBV7-3 CASGTRGGNTIYF TGTGCCAGCGGGACTCGGGGGGGAAACACCATATATTTT
TRBJ1-2 TRBD1 NA TRBV7-8 CASSLGQGVWYGYTF TGTGCCAGCAGCTTAGGACAGGGAGTCTGGTACGGCTACACCTTC
TRBJ2-1 TRBD1 NA TRBV7-3 CASSLEGQNYNEQFF TGTGCCAGCAGCTTAGAGGGACAGAACTACAATGAGCAGTTCTTC
TRBJ2-5 TRBD1 many TRBV6-6 CASSYSGQGWETQYF TGTGCCAGCAGTTACTCGGGACAGGGCTGGGAGACCCAGTACTTC
TRBJ2-3 TRBD2 once TRBV5-8 CASSFGRSDTQYF TGTGCCAGCAGCTTCGGGAGGTCAGATACGCAGTATTTT
TRBJ1-5 NA NA TRBV19 CASSIRDHSNQPQHF TGTGCCAGTAGTATACGTGACCATAGCAATCAGCCCCAGCATTTT
TRBJ2-5 NA NA TRBV18 CASSFSIQETQYF TGTGCCAGCTCCTTCTCAATCCAAGAGACCCAGTACTTC
TRBJ2-5 TRBD2 NA TRBV7-2 CASSLGLATKTQYF TGTGCCAGCAGCTTAGGACTAGCGACCAAGACCCAGTACTTC
TRBJ2-5 NA NA TRBV6-1 CASNQWETQYF TGTGCCAGCAATCAGTGGGAGACCCAGTACTTC
TRBJ2-7 NA NA TRBV25-1 CASSEPGDEQYF TGTGCCAGCAGTGAGCCAGGGGACGAGCAGTACTTC
TRBJ2-7 TRBD1 NA TRBV7-8 CASSTTGVSRSYEQYF TGTGCCAGCAGCACAACAGGGGTATCGCGCTCCTACGAGCAGTACTTC
TRBJ2-5 TRBD2 NA TRBV29-1 CSVELGRGQETQYF TGCAGCGTTGAACTCGGGAGGGGTCAAGAGACCCAGTACTTC
TRBJ1-4 NA NA TRBV5-4 CASSLPGAEKLFF TGTGCCAGCAGTTTGCCCGGGGCTGAAAAACTGTTTTTT
TRBJ2-5 NA NA TRBV2 CASKRGAGETQYF TGTGCCAGCAAGAGGGGGGCAGGAGAGACCCAGTACTTC
TRBJ2-3 TRBD2 NA TRBV6-5 CASSQLSGANTQYF TGTGCCAGCAGCCAACTCAGCGGGGCAAATACGCAGTATTTT
TRBJ2-1 NA NA TRBV7-2 CASSLEGLYEQFF TGTGCCAGCAGCTTAGAAGGACTTTATGAGCAGTTCTTC
TRBJ2-2 NA few TRBV18 CASSQTPTANTGELFF TGTGCCAGCTCACAAACTCCGACAGCGAACACCGGGGAGCTGTTTTTT
TRBJ2-5 NA NA TRBV6-5 CASRPQPSGETQYF TGTGCCAGCAGACCACAGCCGAGCGGGGAGACCCAGTACTTC
TRBJ2-5 NA NA TRBV10-3 CAISEFQRNQETQYF TGTGCCATCAGTGAGTTCCAGAGGAACCAAGAGACCCAGTACTTC
TRBJ2-1 TRBD1 NA TRBV5-6 CASSIPQGPYNEQFF TGTGCCAGCAGCATCCCACAGGGGCCCTACAATGAGCAGTTCTTC
TRBJ2-7 TRBD1 NA TRBV27 CASSTRTGQAYEQYF TGTGCCAGCAGTACACGGACAGGGCAAGCCTACGAGCAGTACTTC
TRBJ1-2 NA NA TRBV5-1 CASSLGRGTGYGYTF TGCGCCAGCAGCTTAGGACGGGGAACGGGCTATGGCTACACCTTC
TRBJ2-1 NA NA TRBV9 CASSPRSVRGFNEQFF TGTGCCAGCAGCCCCCGGTCAGTTAGAGGCTTCAATGAGCAGTTCTTC
TRBJ2-2 NA once TRBV6-6 CASSYASANTGELFF TGTGCCAGCAGTTACGCTAGCGCGAACACCGGGGAGCTGTTTTTT
TRBJ2-7 NA NA TRBV27 CAGTGLWEQYF TGTGCCGGCACAGGGTTGTGGGAGCAGTACTTC
TRBJ2-7 NA NA TRBV6-1 CASSSTGYEQYF TGTGCCAGCAGTTCCACAGGGTACGAGCAGTACTTC
TRBJ2-7 NA many TRBV4-1 CASSQDSTGHTYEQYF TGCGCCAGCAGCCAAGACTCCACAGGGCATACCTACGAGCAGTACTTC